This is a list of T cell receptor beta chains from one sample in a study of post-analysis software for immune sequencing data. TCRdb reprocessed the PCR reads via MiXCR and lists one record per CDR3 protein. In the table there are over 250,000 distinct CDR3 sequences, roughly a third of which are singletons. Sequenced material: blood. These receptors were taken from a girl aged 5 to 17 with multiple sclerosis. The CDR3 runs from the conserved cysteine through the conserved F or W. Each record gives: clone size, J gene, V gene, D gene, CDR3 protein, CDR3 DNA. The D gene is left open where the match is weak. Only some rows state a clone size, as once, few, many or a class for expanded clones.

- TRBJ1-2 TRBV20-1 - CSARTREGGIYGYTF TGCAGTGCTAGAACGAGGGAAGGTGGGATTTATGGCTACACCTTC
- TRBJ2-7 TRBV12-3/TRBV12-4 - CASSHAPSYEQYF TGTGCCAGCAGTCATGCCCCTTCCTACGAGCAGTACTTC
once TRBJ2-1 TRBV10-2 TRBD2 CASKSGLAGSPYNEQFF TGCGCCAGCAAATCGGGACTAGCGGGATCACCCTACAATGAGCAGTTCTTC
- TRBJ1-2 TRBV7-2 - CASSFSAEGGYTF TGTGCCAGCAGCTTTTCCGCCGAAGGGGGCTACACCTTC
- TRBJ1-1 TRBV2 - CASSADVNTEAFF TGTGCCAGCAGTGCGGATGTGAACACTGAAGCTTTCTTT
many TRBJ2-3 TRBV6-5 - CASSPRTRGAQYF TGTGCCAGCAGTCCTCGGACTAGGGGGGCGCAGTATTTT
- TRBJ1-5 TRBV3-1 - CASSQDLRNNQPQHF TGTGCCAGCAGCCAAGATCTCAGGAACAATCAGCCCCAGCATTTT
many TRBJ1-1 TRBV7-2 - CASSLTLNTEAFF TGTGCCAGCAGCTTAACTTTGAACACTGAAGCTTTCTTT
- TRBJ2-1 TRBV3-1 TRBD2 CASSQDPVAGGSSYNEQFF TGTGCCAGCAGCCAAGATCCAGTAGCGGGAGGGAGCTCCTACAATGAGCAGTTCTTC
many TRBJ2-1 TRBV20-1 - CSARTGNNNEQFF TGCAGTGCTAGGACCGGTAATAACAATGAGCAGTTCTTC
many TRBJ1-2 TRBV5-5 - CASSLKPGPKSDYGYTF TGTGCCAGCAGCTTGAAACCGGGACCGAAATCGGACTATGGCTACACCTTC
many TRBJ1-1 TRBV14 - CASSPLDANTEAFF TGTGCCAGCAGCCCCCTAGATGCCAACACTGAAGCTTTCTTT
once TRBJ1-1 TRBV20-1 - CSAPPLLGNTETFF TGCAGTGCCCCGCCCTTACTTGGAAACACTGAAACTTTCTTT
many TRBJ1-2 TRBV10-3 TRBD1 CAINSGTVYGYTF TGTGCCATCAATTCCGGGACAGTCTATGGCTACACCTTC
- TRBJ2-5 TRBV20-1 - CSAATIARETQYF TGCAGTGCTGCAACTATAGCGAGGGAGACCCAGTACTTC
- TRBJ1-2 TRBV12-3/TRBV12-4 TRBD1 CASSADRFYGYTF TGTGCCAGCAGCGCGGACAGGTTTTATGGCTACACCTTC
many TRBJ2-1 TRBV4-2 TRBD2 CASSQEDGGFYNEQFF TGTGCCAGCAGCCAAGAAGACGGGGGGTTCTACAATGAGCAGTTCTTC
- TRBJ1-2 TRBV25-1 - CASSEFAGYTF TGTGCCAGCAGTGAATTCGCCGGCTACACCTTC
many TRBJ1-2 TRBV6-5 - CASSYGGALNYGYTF TGTGCCAGCAGTTACGGGGGCGCCCTAAACTATGGCTACACCTTC
- TRBJ1-2 TRBV12-3/TRBV12-4 - CASVFGQNYGYTF TGTGCCAGCGTATTCGGACAGAACTATGGCTACACCTTC
many TRBJ2-5 TRBV11-2 - CASSLDHVETQYF TGTGCCAGCAGCTTAGATCATGTGGAGACCCAGTACTTC
many TRBJ1-1 TRBV7-6 - CASSSNTGNTEAFF TGTGCCAGCAGCTCTAACACAGGGAACACTGAAGCTTTCTTT
- TRBJ1-4 TRBV7-7 - CASSRSTAINEKLFF TGTGCCAGCAGCCGTTCGACAGCTATTAATGAAAAACTGTTTTTT
- TRBJ2-3 TRBV20-1 TRBD2 CSVISTSGSTDTQYF TGCAGTGTTATATCGACTAGCGGGAGTACAGATACGCAGTATTTT
many TRBJ2-3 TRBV6-6 - CASSYAGTDTQYF TGTGCCAGCAGTTATGCGGGAACAGATACGCAGTATTTT
few TRBJ2-5 TRBV29-1 - CSVVLGTQETQYF TGCAGCGTTGTTCTCGGGACACAAGAGACCCAGTACTTC
many TRBJ2-1 TRBV3-1 TRBD2 CASSGLGPVGLAGAYYNEQFF TGTGCCAGCAGCGGGCTTGGCCCCGTTGGACTAGCGGGTGCCTACTACAATGAGCAGTTCTTC
- TRBJ2-3 TRBV4-1 TRBD1 CASSQGQGAVDTQYF TGCGCCAGCAGCCAAGGACAGGGGGCGGTTGATACGCAGTATTTT
few TRBJ1-2 TRBV25-1 TRBD1 CASRAGGADYGYTF TGTGCCAGCAGGGCAGGGGGCGCAGACTATGGCTACACCTTC
- TRBJ2-1 TRBV20-1 - CSATGPAHNEQFF TGCAGTGCTACCGGTCCAGCCCACAATGAGCAGTTCTTC
- TRBJ2-2 TRBV20-1 TRBD2 CSARDGGGGPGELFF TGCAGTGCTAGAGATGGGGGGGGTGGTCCCGGGGAGCTGTTTTTT
- TRBJ1-2 TRBV12-3/TRBV12-4 - CASTYPPGARGYTF TGTGCCAGCACCTATCCACCGGGGGCTCGGGGCTACACCTTC
many TRBJ1-4 TRBV28 TRBD1 CASRDRTGALPAEKLFF TGTGCCAGCAGGGACAGGACAGGGGCCCTACCCGCTGAAAAACTGTTTTTT
- TRBJ2-7 TRBV19 - CASSPRGLSEQYF TGTGCCAGTAGTCCCAGGGGCCTCTCCGAGCAGTACTTC
once TRBJ2-7 TRBV20-1 TRBD2 CSARVPRGGFYEQYF TGCAGTGCTAGGGTCCCCCGCGGGGGTTTCTACGAGCAGTACTTC
- TRBJ2-3 TRBV20-1 TRBD2 CSARVSGRTFTSTDTQYF TGCAGTGCTAGGGTTAGCGGGAGGACCTTTACTAGCACAGATACGCAGTATTTT
- TRBJ1-2 TRBV20-1 - CSARDSGGNYGYTF TGCAGTGCTAGAGATAGTGGCGGTAACTATGGCTACACCTTC
few TRBJ1-5 TRBV6-1 - CASSEPGGRQPQHF TGTGCCAGCAGTGAACCCGGGGGACGACAGCCCCAGCATTTT
- TRBJ1-5 TRBV20-1 - CSARRQGGAQPQHF TGCAGTGCTAGGCGGCAGGGAGGCGCTCAGCCCCAGCATTTT
- TRBJ2-7 TRBV6-1 - CASMPSETHNEQYF TGTGCCAGCATGCCCAGCGAAACGCACAATGAGCAGTACTTC
many TRBJ2-1 TRBV28 TRBD1 CASSPPRTGPYNEQFF TGTGCCAGCAGTCCCCCCAGGACAGGACCCTACAATGAGCAGTTCTTC
many TRBJ1-1 TRBV29-1 - CSVERPYGTEAFF TGCAGCGTTGAAAGGCCATACGGCACTGAAGCTTTCTTT
- TRBJ2-3 TRBV28 - CASMGAWSAVPDTQYF TGTGCCAGCATGGGGGCATGGTCTGCAGTACCAGATACGCAGTATTTT
few TRBJ2-7 TRBV5-1 - CASSLGTTNYEQYF TGCGCCAGCAGCTTGGGTACTACAAACTACGAGCAGTACTTC
few TRBJ1-4 TRBV7-8 - CASSSTGENEKLFF TGTGCCAGCAGTTCCACAGGAGAGAATGAAAAACTGTTTTTT
many TRBJ1-6 TRBV20-1 TRBD1 CSAREQGSPLHF TGCAGTGCTAGAGAACAGGGGTCACCCCTCCACTTT
- TRBJ2-7 TRBV6-6 - CASSYSYQGRTYEQYF TGTGCCAGCAGTTACTCCTATCAGGGACGAACCTACGAGCAGTACTTC
- TRBJ2-5 TRBV24-1 - CATSDFPLREGNQETQYF TGTGCCACCAGTGATTTCCCCCTCCGGGAAGGGAACCAAGAGACCCAGTACTTC
few TRBJ1-4 TRBV10-3 - CAISEGGTEGEKLFF TGTGCCATCAGTGAGGGGGGTACCGAAGGAGAAAAACTGTTTTTT
many TRBJ2-2 TRBV10-2 - CASKGRGNTGELFF TGCGCCAGCAAAGGGCGAGGAAACACCGGGGAGCTGTTTTTT
- TRBJ2-7 TRBV6-5 - CASSYPGRGEQYF TGTGCCAGCAGTTACCCGGGACGGGGCGAGCAGTACTTC
many TRBJ2-5 TRBV28 - CASSVPLGRETQYF TGTGCCAGCAGCGTGCCCCTAGGACGCGAGACCCAGTACTTC
many TRBJ2-3 TRBV7-9 - CASSFEGSTDTQYF TGTGCCAGCAGCTTTGAGGGGAGCACAGATACGCAGTATTTT
few TRBJ1-5 TRBV12-3/TRBV12-4 TRBD1 CASSRQGGQPQHF TGTGCCAGCAGTCGACAGGGGGGCCAGCCCCAGCATTTT
once TRBJ1-1 TRBV24-1 - CATSPGMNTEAFF TGTGCCACCAGTCCAGGGATGAACACTGAAGCTTTCTTT
- TRBJ2-2 TRBV27 - CASSLSARITGELFF TGTGCCAGCAGTTTATCGGCTAGGATCACCGGGGAGCTGTTTTTT